Listed below are T cell receptor beta chains from one sample, sequenced in a study of blood T cell repertoires in COVID-19. Generated by immunoSEQ multiplex PCR, the TCRdb table keeps only in-frame clones and is missing some. The sample holds 240,000 or so clones; under 85% are singletons and the top ten take around 2%. Sequencing input: peripheral blood. The receptors stem from a man aged 25-45 years who had recovered from COVID-19. CDR3s leave out the opening cysteine and the closing phenylalanine or tryptophan. Each record gives: J gene, V gene, CDR3 protein.

j_call: TRBJ1-3; v_call: TRBV9; cdr3_aa: ASSAYISGNTIY
j_call: TRBJ1-2; v_call: TRBV14; cdr3_aa: ASSQDRGKFT
j_call: TRBJ2-7; v_call: TRBV12-3/TRBV12-4; cdr3_aa: ASSRYPAYEQY
j_call: TRBJ1-5; v_call: TRBV19; cdr3_aa: ASSRNPVERNQPQH
j_call: TRBJ1-2; v_call: TRBV2; cdr3_aa: ASSPWDRGPYGYT
j_call: TRBJ1-3; v_call: TRBV5-6; cdr3_aa: ASRDRGTGNTIY
j_call: TRBJ1-3; v_call: TRBV7-9; cdr3_aa: ASSSGQGTGNTIY
j_call: TRBJ2-1; v_call: TRBV11-3; cdr3_aa: ASSQGDSPYNEQF
j_call: TRBJ1-2; v_call: TRBV5-1; cdr3_aa: ASSPGDSNYGYT
j_call: TRBJ1-1; v_call: TRBV27; cdr3_aa: ASRLGRATEAF
j_call: TRBJ2-1; v_call: TRBV2; cdr3_aa: ASSVSGGPYNEQF
j_call: TRBJ2-4; v_call: TRBV4-2; cdr3_aa: ASSQGGLAGVRAKNIQY
j_call: TRBJ2-7; v_call: TRBV19; cdr3_aa: ASSVSGTGVHEQY
j_call: TRBJ2-4; v_call: TRBV28; cdr3_aa: ASSLLGAIAKNIQY
j_call: TRBJ1-1; v_call: TRBV27; cdr3_aa: ASRTGGNTEAF
j_call: TRBJ2-3; v_call: TRBV11-2; cdr3_aa: ASSLYGQSTDTQY
j_call: TRBJ2-5; v_call: TRBV9; cdr3_aa: ASSVDREVQETQY
j_call: TRBJ1-5; v_call: TRBV6-6; cdr3_aa: ASSQRGPGNQPQH
j_call: TRBJ1-1; v_call: TRBV4-2; cdr3_aa: ASSQASGRAEAF